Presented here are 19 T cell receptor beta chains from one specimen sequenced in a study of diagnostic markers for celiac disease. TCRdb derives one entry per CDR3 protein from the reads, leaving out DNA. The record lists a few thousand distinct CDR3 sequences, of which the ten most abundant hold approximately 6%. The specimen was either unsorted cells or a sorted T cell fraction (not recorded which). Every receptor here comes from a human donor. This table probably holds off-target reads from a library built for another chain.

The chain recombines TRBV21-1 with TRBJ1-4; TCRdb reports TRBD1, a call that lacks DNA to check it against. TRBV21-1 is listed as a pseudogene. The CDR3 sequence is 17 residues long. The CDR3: CASRGGGDVATNEKLFF.

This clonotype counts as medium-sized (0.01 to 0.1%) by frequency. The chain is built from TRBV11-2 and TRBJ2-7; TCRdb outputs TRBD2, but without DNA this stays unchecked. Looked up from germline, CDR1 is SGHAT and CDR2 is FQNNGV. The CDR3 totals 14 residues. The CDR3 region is CASTGMSPLYEQYF.

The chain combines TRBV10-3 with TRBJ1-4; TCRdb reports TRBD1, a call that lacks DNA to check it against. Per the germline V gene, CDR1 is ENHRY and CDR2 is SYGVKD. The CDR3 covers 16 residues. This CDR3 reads CAISEPGGGTGEKLFF.

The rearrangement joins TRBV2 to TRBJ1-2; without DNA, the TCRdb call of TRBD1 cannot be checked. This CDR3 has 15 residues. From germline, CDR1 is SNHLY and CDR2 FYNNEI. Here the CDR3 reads CASKGQAMAGAGYTF. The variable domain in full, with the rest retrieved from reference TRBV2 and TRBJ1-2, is EPEVTQTPSHQVTQMGQEVILRCVPISNHLYFYWYRQILGQKVEFLVSFYNNEISEKSEIFDDQFSVERPDGSNFTLKIRSTKLEDSAMYFCASKGQAMAGAGYTFGSGTRLTVV.

This chain's CDR3 is CASSSHPGQLSYSNQPQHF. The V call is TRBV21-1, the J call TRBJ1-5; TCRdb proposes TRBD1, but this gene call is untestable without DNA. TRBV21-1 is a listed pseudogene. The CDR3 runs to 19 residues.

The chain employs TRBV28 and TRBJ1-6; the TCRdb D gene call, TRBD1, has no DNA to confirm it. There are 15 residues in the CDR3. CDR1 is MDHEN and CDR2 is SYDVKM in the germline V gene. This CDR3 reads CASSQGSGDYSPLHF.

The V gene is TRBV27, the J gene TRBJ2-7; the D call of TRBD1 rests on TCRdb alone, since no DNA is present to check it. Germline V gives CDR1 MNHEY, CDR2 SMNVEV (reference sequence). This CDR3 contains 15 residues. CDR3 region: CASSPKGGDLYEQYF.

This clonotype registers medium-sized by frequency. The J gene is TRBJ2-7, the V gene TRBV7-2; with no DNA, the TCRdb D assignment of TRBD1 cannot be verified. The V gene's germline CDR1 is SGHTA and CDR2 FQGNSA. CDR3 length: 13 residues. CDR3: CASTLDRGDEQYF.

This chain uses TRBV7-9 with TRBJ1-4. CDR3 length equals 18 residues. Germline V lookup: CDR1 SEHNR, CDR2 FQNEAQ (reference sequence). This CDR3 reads CASSSGLPTSATNEKLFF.

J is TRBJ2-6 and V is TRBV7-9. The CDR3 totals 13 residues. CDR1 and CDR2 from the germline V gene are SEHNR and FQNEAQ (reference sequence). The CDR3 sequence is CASRGSGANVLTF.

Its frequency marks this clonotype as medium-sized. The CDR3 loop reads CASSPSLTGGYTF. The J gene is TRBJ1-2, the V gene TRBV6-5; without DNA, the TCRdb call of TRBD1 cannot be checked. CDR1 and CDR2 (germline): MNHEY, SVGAGI. This CDR3 spans 13 amino acids.

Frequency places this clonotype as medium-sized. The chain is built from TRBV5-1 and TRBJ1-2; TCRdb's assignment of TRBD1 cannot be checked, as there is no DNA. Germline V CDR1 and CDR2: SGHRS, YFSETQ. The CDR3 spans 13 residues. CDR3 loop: CASSLGTKYGYTF. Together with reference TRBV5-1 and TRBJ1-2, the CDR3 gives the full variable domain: KAGVTQTPRYLIKTRGQQVTLSCSPISGHRSVSWYQQTPGQGLQFLFEYFSETQRNKGNFPGRFSGRQFSNSRSEMNVSTLELGDSALYLCASSLGTKYGYTFGSGTRLTVV.

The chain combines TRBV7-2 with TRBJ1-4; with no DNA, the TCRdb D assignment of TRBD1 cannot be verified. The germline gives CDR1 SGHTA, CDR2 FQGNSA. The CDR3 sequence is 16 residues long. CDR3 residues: CASSRQGAPTNEKLFF. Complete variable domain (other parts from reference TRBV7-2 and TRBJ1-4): GAGVSQSPSNKVTEKGKDVELRCDPISGHTALYWYRQSLGQGLEFLIYFQGNSAPDKSGLPSDRFSAERTGGSVSTLTIQRTQQEDSAVYLCASSRQGAPTNEKLFFGSGTQLSVL.

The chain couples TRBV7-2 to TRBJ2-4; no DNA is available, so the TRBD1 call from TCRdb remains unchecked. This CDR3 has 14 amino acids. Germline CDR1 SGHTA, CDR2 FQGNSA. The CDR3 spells CASSPPAERTIQYF. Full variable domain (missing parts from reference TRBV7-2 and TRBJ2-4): GAGVSQSPSNKVTEKGKDVELRCDPISGHTALYWYRQSLGQGLEFLIYFQGNSAPDKSGLPSDRFSAERTGGSVSTLTIQRTQQEDSAVYLCASSPPAERTIQYFGAGTRLSVL.

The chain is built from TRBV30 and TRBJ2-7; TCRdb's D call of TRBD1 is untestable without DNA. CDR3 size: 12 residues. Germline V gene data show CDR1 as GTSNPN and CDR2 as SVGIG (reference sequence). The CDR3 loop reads CALGGGGYEQYF.

This CDR3 is CASSPTGRYFAFF. The J gene is TRBJ1-1, the V gene TRBV12-3 or TRBV12-4; TCRdb gives TRBD1 as the D gene, but with no DNA this cannot be confirmed. The CDR3 covers 13 residues.

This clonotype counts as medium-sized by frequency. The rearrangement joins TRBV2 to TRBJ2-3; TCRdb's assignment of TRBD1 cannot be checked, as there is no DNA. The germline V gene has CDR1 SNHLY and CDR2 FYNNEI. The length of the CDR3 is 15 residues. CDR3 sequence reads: CASSGIWAARDTQYF.

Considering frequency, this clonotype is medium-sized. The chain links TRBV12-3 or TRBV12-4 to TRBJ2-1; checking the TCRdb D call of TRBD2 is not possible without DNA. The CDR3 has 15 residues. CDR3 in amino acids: CASTGGGYDFNEQFF.

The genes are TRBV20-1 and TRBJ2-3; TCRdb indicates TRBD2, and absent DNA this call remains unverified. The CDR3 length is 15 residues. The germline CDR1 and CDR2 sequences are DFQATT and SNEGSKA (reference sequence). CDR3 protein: CSGLDQRGYTDTQYF.